Presented here are 25 T cell receptor beta chains from one specimen sequenced in a study of neurological immune-mediated disorders (dated by TCRdb to between 2019 and 2020). Receptors were amplified or captured by 5' RACE. The sequencer was an Illumina HiSeq 2500. TCRdb ran its own pipeline on the public reads, namely fastp trimming at Q25 and MiXCR clone calling, and kept in-frame beta chains. All rows with the same CDR3 protein become a single entry with the most common DNA and genes. The sample contains roughly 38,000 distinct CDR3 sequences, 2% to 3% of them found a single time. The ten largest account for 9% to 15% of the sample. The specimen was PBMCs. The receptors originated from a young man with multiple sclerosis.

In this sample, this clonotype turned up a few times. The gene calls are TRBV6-1 and TRBJ2-1; possible D gene TRBD2, 5 bases. This CDR3 spans 16 amino acids. Germline V gene data show CDR1 as MNHNS and CDR2 as SASEGT. Trimming removed 6 bases from V and 0 bases from J, with 15 bases in between. The CDR3 region has the DNA TGTGCCAGCAGCCAACAAAGCGGCCGCTCCTACAATGAGCAGTTCTTC. Residues: CASSQQSGRSYNEQFF.

This clonotype was picked up many times. This chain connects TRBV19 to TRBJ1-2; no clear D. The CDR3 consists of 15 residues. In germline, CDR1 is LNHDA, CDR2 SQIVND (reference sequence). V lost 1 base to trimming and J lost 6 bases, with 15 bases between them. CDR3 loop: CASSIVLGVRDGYTF. CDR3 DNA: TGTGCCAGTAGTATAGTACTAGGTGTCCGGGATGGCTACACCTTC.

This clonotype was picked up many times. This rearrangement joins TRBV20-1 to TRBJ1-5; 8 bases are a match to TRBD1. Germline loops: CDR1 DFQATT, CDR2 SNEGSKA (reference sequence). Unmatched junction bases numbered 10, after V lost 5 bases and J lost 4 bases. This CDR3 comprises 15 residues. CDR3 amino acids: CSAPLPGQANQPQHF. The CDR3 nucleotides read TGCAGTGCTCCACTTCCGGGACAGGCTAATCAGCCCCAGCATTTT.

This clonotype came up many times. This chain links TRBV20-1 with TRBJ2-5; D is unresolved. Germline V gives CDR1 DFQATT, CDR2 SNEGSKA (reference sequence). The CDR3 length is 14 residues. Trimming left V 7 bases short and J 5 bases short, with 20 bases between. Here the CDR3 reads CSGSSLKTWETQYF. The DNA for the CDR3 is TGCAGTGGATCCAGCTTAAAGACGTGGGAGACCCAGTACTTC.

The table lists this clonotype with many counts. The chain is built from TRBV27 and TRBJ2-7, with a possible D match to TRBD1 (6 bases). Trimming stripped 6 bases from V and 1 base from J, with 10 bases between. The germline V gene has CDR1 MNHEY and CDR2 SMNVEV (reference sequence). The CDR3 contains 13 residues. The CDR3: CASSPQGSYEQYF. Here the CDR3 DNA reads TGTGCCAGCAGCCCCCAGGGGTCCTACGAGCAGTACTTC.

Ten or more counts support this clonotype. The chain carries TRBV20-1 and TRBJ1-2, with D perhaps matching TRBD1 (6 bases). The CDR3 extends over 13 amino acids. V shed 6 bases and J shed 0 bases, with 11 bases lying between them. Germline CDR1 DFQATT, CDR2 SNEGSKA (reference sequence). CDR3 in DNA: TGCAGTGCCAGGACAGAAGCTAACTATGGCTACACCTTC. Its translation is CSARTEANYGYTF.

The sample holds many counts of this clonotype. The chain employs TRBV10-3 and TRBJ1-1, with D perhaps matching TRBD1 (5 bases). CDR3 length equals 18 residues. Trimming pared 6 bases from V and 1 base from J, leaving 24 bases between. CDR1 is ENHRY and CDR2 is SYGVKD in the germline V gene. CDR3 nucleotide sequence: TGTGCCATCAGGTCCGCTCCCGCTAGGGGTTTGGGGAACACTGAAGCTTTCTTT. Encoded protein: CAIRSAPARGLGNTEAFF.

This clonotype was seen many times. The chain couples TRBV20-1 to TRBJ1-5; no reliable D call. The germline V and J ends were trimmed by 1 base and 11 bases, with 9 bases remaining between them. This CDR3 comprises 11 residues. Germline CDR1 DFQATT, CDR2 SNEGSKA (reference sequence). CDR3 region: CSARVRTAQHF. The CDR3 DNA is TGCAGTGCTAGAGTGAGAACAGCCCAGCATTTT.

This clonotype was counted many times. V usage is TRBV2 and J usage is TRBJ2-3; 8 bases align to TRBD2. This CDR3 comprises 14 residues. Germline V lookup: CDR1 SNHLY, CDR2 FYNNEI. V shed 6 bases, J shed 2 bases, and the junction held 4 bases outside the gene matches. DNA of the CDR3: TGTGCCAGCAGAATAGCGGGATCCACAGATACGCAGTATTTT. Its translation is CASRIAGSTDTQYF.

This clonotype was counted at least ten times. The V and J genes are TRBV15 and TRBJ2-4; 9 bases align to TRBD1. The J segment lost 4 bases and the V segment lost 0 bases, leaving 4 bases of the junction unmatched. CDR1 and CDR2 from the germline V gene are LNHNV and YYDKDF (reference sequence). This CDR3 region has 16 residues. The CDR3 region has the DNA TGTGCCACCAGCAGAGATCCGGGGACAGGGAAAAACATTCAGTACTTC. Translation gives CATSRDPGTGKNIQYF.

This clonotype was detected ten times or more. The chain carries TRBV7-2 and TRBJ2-7; weak D call: TRBD2 (6 bases). CDR3 length: 15 amino acids. The ends were cut back, 2 bases at V and 1 base at J, with 12 bases in the middle. The germline gives CDR1 SGHTA, CDR2 FQGNSA. CDR3 DNA sequence: TGTGCCAGCAGCTTAAATCCTGGGGGGTCCTACGAGCAGTACTTC. Translation: CASSLNPGGSYEQYF.

Many counts were recorded for this clonotype. The chain recombines TRBV6-6 with TRBJ2-2; 7 bases are a match to TRBD2. After removal of 8 bases from V and 5 bases from J, the junction contained 14 bases not matched to a gene. This CDR3 comprises 16 residues. Per germline, CDR1 MNHNY and CDR2 SVGAGI (reference sequence). This chain's CDR3 is CASEESGAGGTGELFF. CDR3 DNA sequence: TGTGCCAGCGAGGAAAGCGGGGCCGGGGGAACCGGGGAGCTGTTTTTT.

The chain is built from TRBV28 and TRBJ2-3; 7 nucleotides match TRBD1. The ends lost 5 bases at V and 4 bases at J; junction bases unmatched: 6. The CDR3 contains 14 residues. Germline values: CDR1 MDHEN, CDR2 SYDVKM. The CDR3 nucleotides are TGTGCCAGCAGTGCCTCGGACAGGCCAGATACGCAGTATTTT. This gives the protein CASSASDRPDTQYF.

This clonotype was detected ten times or more. The chain is built from TRBV20-1 and TRBJ1-5, with D perhaps matching TRBD1 (6 bases). Trimming stripped 3 bases from V and 1 base from J, with 10 bases between. CDR3 length: 14 residues. The V gene's germline CDR1 is DFQATT and CDR2 SNEGSKA (reference sequence). The CDR3 loop is CSASGQGSNQPQHF. Here the CDR3 DNA reads TGCAGTGCTAGCGGGCAGGGGAGCAATCAGCCCCAGCATTTT.

This clonotype has a count of ten or more. The chain recombines TRBV7-2 with TRBJ2-7; TRBD2 agrees at 12 bases. Germline V gives CDR1 SGHTA, CDR2 FQGNSA. The CDR3 is 15 amino acids. V lost 2 bases to trimming and J lost 2 bases; unmatched junction nucleotides: 1. CDR3 sequence (DNA): TGTGCCAGCAGCTTACTAGCGGGGGGGCCCTACGAGCAGTACTTC. It yields the protein CASSLLAGGPYEQYF. Full variable domain (outside the CDR3, taken from reference TRBV7-2 and TRBJ2-7): GAGVSQSPSNKVTEKGKDVELRCDPISGHTALYWYRQSLGQGLEFLIYFQGNSAPDKSGLPSDRFSAERTGGSVSTLTIQRTQQEDSAVYLCASSLLAGGPYEQYFGPGTRLTVT.

This clonotype was recorded many times. The chain combines TRBV6-5 with TRBJ1-2; 8 positions match TRBD1. CDR1 is MNHEY, CDR2 SVGAGI, per germline. The CDR3 is made up of 13 amino acids. The trim removed 3 bases at V and 6 bases at J, leaving 3 bases unmatched. The CDR3 DNA is TGTGCCAGCAGTTATCAGGGGGCAAATGGCTACACCTTC. Translation: CASSYQGANGYTF.

This clonotype was seen many times. CDR3 residues: CASSRRGRGRASYNEQFF. The CDR3 region has the DNA TGTGCCAGCAGTCGACGGGGGCGCGGGAGGGCCTCCTACAATGAGCAGTTCTTC. The chain has TRBV6-5 and TRBJ2-1, with 9 bases lining up with TRBD2. With 5 bases clipped from V and 0 bases from J, the junction kept 11 bases outside the gene matches. Germline-derived CDR1 and CDR2 are MNHEY and SVGAGI. This CDR3 has 18 residues.

Of note for this clonotype: Given a much more abundant clone one base away, this may be a read error. This chain links TRBV12-3 or TRBV12-4 with TRBJ1-2; 7 nucleotides agree with TRBD1. The CDR3 covers 12 residues. The CDR3 bases are TGTGACAGCAGTTTAACAGGGGTTGGCTACACCTTC. Residues: CDSSLTGVGYTF.

In its sample, this clonotype was seen many times. The chain uses TRBV5-1 and TRBJ2-2; TRBD1 matches at 9 bases. Germline-derived CDR1 and CDR2 are SGHRS and YFSETQ. The CDR3 is 15 residues long. The V and J ends lost 4 bases and 2 bases, in that order; junction bases with no gene match: 3. CDR3 residues: CASSADRGNTGELFF. In DNA, the CDR3 is TGCGCCAGCAGCGCGGACAGGGGAAACACCGGGGAGCTGTTTTTT. Variable domain in full (rest from reference TRBV5-1 and TRBJ2-2): KAGVTQTPRYLIKTRGQQVTLSCSPISGHRSVSWYQQTPGQGLQFLFEYFSETQRNKGNFPGRFSGRQFSNSRSEMNVSTLELGDSALYLCASSADRGNTGELFFGEGSRLTVL.

This clonotype occurred many times. The rearrangement links TRBV28 to TRBJ2-5; D possibly corresponds to TRBD1 (6 bases). V was shortened by 5 bases and J by 2 bases, with 18 bases between the two germline ends. Looked up from germline, CDR1 is MDHEN and CDR2 is SYDVKM. This CDR3 comprises 16 residues. In nucleotides, the CDR3 is TGTGCCAGCAGTACATCCGGGACACAGGCGCAAGAGACCCAGTACTTC. It codes for CASSTSGTQAQETQYF.

In this sample, this clonotype turned up many times. This rearrangement joins TRBV5-1 to TRBJ2-2; perhaps TRBD1 as D (5 bases). CDR1 is SGHRS and CDR2 is YFSETQ in the germline V gene. V was clipped by 7 bases and J by 2 bases, with 12 bases between them. The CDR3 runs to 14 residues. This CDR3 reads CASFRRENTGELFF. The CDR3 DNA reads TGCGCCAGCTTCCGCAGGGAAAACACCGGGGAGCTGTTTTTT.

The chain combines TRBV12-3 or TRBV12-4 with TRBJ2-7; no clear D gene. There are 15 residues in the CDR3. V was cut by 5 bases and J by 3 bases, with 17 bases left in between. CDR3 nucleotide sequence: TGTGCCAGCAGTCTTACCATCGGGCCAAACTACGAGCAGTACTTC. This translates into CASSLTIGPNYEQYF.

This clonotype was found many times. This chain joins TRBV6-1 and TRBJ2-6, with 8 bases fitting TRBD1. Germline V gene lookup returns CDR1 MNHNS and CDR2 SASEGT. V lost 4 bases, J lost 2 bases, and 7 bases stayed unmatched. The CDR3 loop spans 17 amino acids. CDR3 nucleotides: TGTGCCAGCAGTGGCAGGACAGGGACGACTGGGGCCAACGTCCTGACTTTC. Protein: CASSGRTGTTGANVLTF.

This clonotype appeared many times. This sequence joins TRBV5-1 and TRBJ1-2; 7 nucleotides line up with TRBD1. The germline gives CDR1 SGHRS, CDR2 YFSETQ. Germline trimming cut 3 bases from V and 3 bases from J; bases unmatched to any gene: 5. This CDR3 comprises 14 residues. CDR3 DNA: TGCGCCAGCAGCTCTTTCGGACAGGACTATGGCTACACCTTC. Its protein product is CASSSFGQDYGYTF.

This clonotype was seen repeatedly, ten times or more. The V call is TRBV27, the J call TRBJ2-7; 7 positions agree with TRBD1. V lost 5 bases, J lost 10 bases, and 11 bases stayed unmatched. Looked up from germline, CDR1 is MNHEY and CDR2 is SMNVEV (reference sequence). The CDR3 is 13 amino acids. The CDR3 DNA is TGTGCCAGCAGTGTTTCCCAAGGGGGCGTTCAGTACTTC. Encoded protein: CASSVSQGGVQYF.